These 26 T cell receptor beta chains were all obtained from the same sample, sequenced in a study of OX40 agonist ivuxolimab in advanced cancers. The library came from the immunoSEQ multiplex PCR assay. TCRdb limited this immuneACCESS table to in-frame rearrangements with V and J called. A share of clones is missing; checked studies link under half to unresolved V genes, and the rest is unexplained. The sample table records around 38,000 clones; nearly 85% of these occur just once. The ten largest clones add up to roughly 20% of the sample. The source material was CD4+ or CD8+ T cells sorted from blood, sampled in a trial of the OX40 agonist ivuxolimab. All receptors come from an adult with an advanced solid tumor such as melanoma, head and neck, liver or kidney cancer.

This clone occurred once. The genes are TRBV5-8 and TRBJ1-6; 9 bases agree with TRBD1. The CDR3 consists of 15 residues. With 3 bases clipped from V and 6 bases from J, the junction kept 4 bases outside the gene matches. The germline V gene has CDR1 SGHTS and CDR2 YDEGEE. CDR3 coding DNA: TGTGCCAGCAGCTACACGACAGGGGGTAATTCACCCCTCCACTTT. Its translation is CASSYTTGGNSPLHF.

This chain uses TRBV5-4 with TRBJ2-1, with TRBD1 matching over 11 bases. The V gene end was trimmed by 4 bases and the J gene end by 2 bases; junction bases not matched to a gene: 5. CDR1 is SGHNT and CDR2 is YYREEE in the germline V gene (reference sequence). The CDR3 is 16 amino acids. The CDR3 DNA reads TGTGCCAGCAGCGCCAGGACAGGGGGCCCCTACAATGAGCAGTTCTTC. Amino acids: CASSARTGGPYNEQFF.

Comments on this clone: Since the CDR3 does not end with the conserved phenylalanine or tryptophan, this likely comes from a read error. The V gene is TRBV2, the J gene TRBJ1-2; 7 bases line up with TRBD1. Germline V CDR1 and CDR2: SNHLY, FYNNEI. CDR3 length: 12 amino acids. The trim removed 7 bases at V and 3 bases at J, leaving 2 bases unmatched. CDR3 bases: TGTGCCAGCACACAGGGGTACTATGGCTACACCCTC. Protein: CASTQGYYGYTL.

The V and J genes are TRBV5-5 and TRBJ1-1, with 9 bases identical to TRBD1. The CDR3 spans 16 residues. Losses at the gene ends were 2 bases for V and 6 bases for J; bases not matched to a gene: 11. Germline CDR1 SGHKS, CDR2 YYEKEE (reference sequence). The CDR3 here is CASSLGQGLVVSEAFF. The CDR3 DNA reads TGTGCCAGCAGCTTAGGACAGGGGTTAGTCGTGTCTGAAGCTTTCTTT. The full variable domain, with the rest looked up from reference TRBV5-5 and TRBJ1-1, is DAGVTQSPTHLIKTRGQQVTLRCSPISGHKSVSWYQQVLGQGPQFIFQYYEKEERGRGNFPDRFSARQFPNYSSELNVNALLLGDSALYLCASSLGQGLVVSEAFFGQGTRLTVV.

This clone was seen only a few times. The chain recombines TRBV6-5 with TRBJ2-7, with D tentatively TRBD2 (7 bases). V was cut by 6 bases and J by 5 bases, with 14 bases left in between. CDR3 size: 13 residues. The germline V gene has CDR1 MNHEY and CDR2 SVGAGI. DNA of the CDR3: TGTGCCAGCAGGCATGGGAGGGGGAACGAGCAGTACTTC. It specifies CASRHGRGNEQYF.

The chain links TRBV28 to TRBJ2-2; 8 nucleotides line up with TRBD2. J gave up 5 bases and V 4 bases, and 12 bases lay outside the gene matches. This CDR3 has 17 residues. The germline CDR1 and CDR2 sequences are MDHEN and SYDVKM. CDR3 DNA: TGTGCCAGCAGTTCGGTATCTAGCGGGTTTGTTACCGGGGAGCTGTTTTTT. This sequence encodes CASSSVSSGFVTGELFF.

The V and J genes are TRBV4-1 and TRBJ2-5; 12 bases map to TRBD2. Per germline, CDR1 MGHRA and CDR2 YSYEKL. J gave up 2 bases and V 0 bases, and 7 bases lay outside the gene matches. This CDR3 has 18 amino acids. The CDR3, as DNA: TGCGCCAGCAGCCAAGATCTAGCGGGGGGGCCGAAGCAAGAGACCCAGTACTTC. Translation gives CASSQDLAGGPKQETQYF.

The chain has TRBV19 and TRBJ2-2; no firm D call. Deletions cut 7 bases from V and 4 bases from J, with 13 bases between. Germline V CDR1 and CDR2: LNHDA, SQIVND (reference sequence). CDR3 size: 14 residues. CDR3 in DNA: TGTGCCAGTAATGAGCAAGCAGGCACCGGGGAGCTGTTTTTT. Protein product: CASNEQAGTGELFF.

The V gene is TRBV5-5, the J gene TRBJ2-3, with 7 bases fitting TRBD1. Germline V gene sequence: CDR1 SGHKS, CDR2 YYEKEE (reference sequence). V gave up 5 bases and J gave up 4 bases; unmatched junction bases: 13. The CDR3 length is 16 residues. The DNA of the CDR3 is TGTGCCAGCAGGTTGCAATCCAGGGGGTTGGCAGATACGCAGTATTTT. Amino acid sequence: CASRLQSRGLADTQYF. Filled out from reference TRBV5-5 and TRBJ2-3, the complete variable domain reads DAGVTQSPTHLIKTRGQQVTLRCSPISGHKSVSWYQQVLGQGPQFIFQYYEKEERGRGNFPDRFSARQFPNYSSELNVNALLLGDSALYLCASRLQSRGLADTQYFGPGTRLTVL.

The sample holds a few counts of this clone. V and J are TRBV6-5 and TRBJ2-5; D gene unclear. The CDR3 spans 14 residues. V was cut by 5 bases and J by 5 bases, with 15 bases left in between. In germline, CDR1 is MNHEY, CDR2 SVGAGI. CDR3 protein: CASSSLMGRETQYF. Here the CDR3 DNA reads TGTGCCAGCAGTAGTCTAATGGGTAGGGAGACCCAGTACTTC.

V usage is TRBV7-3 and J usage is TRBJ2-2, with 11 bases aligning to TRBD2. The V gene's germline CDR1 is SGHTA and CDR2 FQGTGA. This CDR3 region has 14 residues. V lost 5 bases to trimming and J lost 6 bases; unmatched junction nucleotides: 2. The CDR3 nucleotides read TGTGCCAGCAGCGCGGGACTAGCGGCCGGGGAGCTGTTTTTT. Its translation: CASSAGLAAGELFF. Complete variable domain (other parts from reference TRBV7-3 and TRBJ2-2): GAGVSQTPSNKVTEKGKYVELRCDPISGHTALYWYRQSLGQGPEFLIYFQGTGAADDSGLPNDRFFAVRPEGSVSTLKIQRTERGDSAVYLCASSAGLAAGELFFGEGSRLTVL.

The chain joins TRBV10-1 to TRBJ2-7, with 7 bases fitting TRBD2. Germline V lookup: CDR1 WNHNN, CDR2 SYGVQD (reference sequence). The CDR3 length is 14 residues. V shed 4 bases, J shed 2 bases, and the junction held 5 bases outside the gene matches. CDR3 bases: TGCGCCAGCAGTGGACGGGGGGACCCCTACGAGCAGTACTTC. This gives the protein CASSGRGDPYEQYF.

The chain employs TRBV6-1 and TRBJ1-4, with 11 positions matching TRBD1. This CDR3 is built from 15 residues. V lost 3 bases and J lost 3; bases outside the gene matches: 0. CDR1 is MNHNS, CDR2 SASEGT, per germline. The CDR3 region has the DNA TGTGCCAGCAGTGAGGACAGGGGGCCTAATGAAAAACTGTTTTTT. It translates to CASSEDRGPNEKLFF.

The chain has TRBV15 and TRBJ2-7; D is perhaps TRBD1 (5 bases). V lost 5 bases and J lost 3, with 14 bases in between. This CDR3 region has 14 residues. Germline assignment: CDR1 LNHNV and CDR2 YYDKDF (reference sequence). The CDR3, as DNA: TGTGCCACCAGCCCCCAGTCCGACAGCTACGAGCAGTACTTC. Translated, it gives CATSPQSDSYEQYF.

CDR3 sequence (DNA): TGCGCCAGCAGCTTGGTGGCAGGGTATGGCTACACCTTC. It yields the protein CASSLVAGYGYTF. The chain combines TRBV5-1 with TRBJ1-2, with D possibly matching TRBD1 (5 bases). Trimming cost V 0 bases and J 5 bases, with 8 bases left between them. The V gene's germline CDR1 is SGHRS and CDR2 YFSETQ. The CDR3 is 13 amino acids.

The J gene is TRBJ2-6, the V gene TRBV6-5; D call uncertain. V lost 7 bases and J 2 bases, leaving 9 bases between the germline ends. CDR3 length equals 14 residues. Germline CDR1 is MNHEY and CDR2 is SVGAGI. In nucleotides, the CDR3 is TGTGCCAGCAACCGGGTTGCTGGGGCCAACGTCCTGACTTTC. As protein: CASNRVAGANVLTF.

This clone was detected only once. The chain uses TRBV7-9 and TRBJ2-1; D is ambiguous. The germline V gene has CDR1 SEHNR and CDR2 FQNEAQ (reference sequence). The V end lost 7 bases, the J end lost 10 bases, and 14 bases lay between the germline ends. This CDR3 has 12 amino acids. CDR3 nucleotide sequence: TGTGCCAGCATCTCCCAAGGGTGGGAGCAGTTCTTC. Residues: CASISQGWEQFF.

Concerning this clone itself: Within the sample, other DNA sequences also encode this same CDR3. The rearrangement uses TRBV5-8 and TRBJ2-2; maybe TRBD1 (5 bases). In germline, CDR1 is SGHTS, CDR2 YDEGEE. The V and J ends lost 2 bases and 1 base respectively, with 9 bases between them. The CDR3 is 15 amino acids. The CDR3 sequence: CASSLFQGNTGELFF. The CDR3 DNA reads TGTGCCAGCAGCTTATTCCAGGGGAACACCGGGGAGCTGTTTTTT.

This chain joins TRBV5-1 and TRBJ1-1; 9 bases fit TRBD1. The V gene end was trimmed by 3 bases and the J gene end by 1 base; junction bases not matched to a gene: 10. CDR1 SGHRS and CDR2 YFSETQ come from the germline V gene. CDR3 length: 17 amino acids. CDR3 sequence: CASSWGPDRGGNTEAFF. CDR3 coding DNA: TGCGCCAGCAGCTGGGGCCCGGACAGGGGAGGGAACACTGAAGCTTTCTTT.

In DNA, the CDR3 is TGTGCCAGCAGCCCTACAGGGATACACACCGGGGAGCTGTTTTTT. Its protein product is CASSPTGIHTGELFF. The rearrangement links TRBV5-5 to TRBJ2-2; weak D call: TRBD1 (6 bases). CDR1 and CDR2 from the germline V gene are SGHKS and YYEKEE (reference sequence). This CDR3 has 15 residues. The germline V and J ends were trimmed by 4 bases and 3 bases, with 13 bases remaining between them.

V is TRBV15 and J is TRBJ1-6, with D uncertain. The length of the CDR3 is 15 residues. Per the germline V gene, CDR1 is LNHNV and CDR2 is YYDKDF (reference sequence). The V end was cut by 3 bases, the J end by 4 bases, with 10 bases between. The CDR3 sequence is CATSSLMGYNSPLHF. The DNA of the CDR3 is TGTGCCACCAGCAGCCTGATGGGGTATAATTCACCCCTCCACTTT.

As DNA, the CDR3 is TGTGCCAGCAGCTTCCTTAGCGGGGAGGCAGATACGCAGTATTTT. Translating it yields CASSFLSGEADTQYF. V is TRBV7-6 and J is TRBJ2-3, with 8 bases lining up with TRBD2. The trim removed 3 bases at V and 4 bases at J, leaving 6 bases unmatched. CDR1 and CDR2 from the germline V gene are SGHVS and FNYEAQ. The CDR3 extends over 15 amino acids.

This clone showed up just a few times. This chain uses TRBV5-5 with TRBJ1-4; D uncertain. The V gene's germline CDR1 is SGHKS and CDR2 YYEKEE (reference sequence). The CDR3 loop spans 15 amino acids. V lost 7 bases and J 0 bases, leaving 13 bases between the germline ends. The CDR3 DNA follows: TGTGCCAGCCAGAAAACATTCTCAACTAATGAAAAACTGTTTTTT. Encoded protein: CASQKTFSTNEKLFF.

The J gene is TRBJ2-3, the V gene TRBV9, with a tentative D call TRBD2 (5 bases). The V gene's germline CDR1 is SGDLS and CDR2 YYNGEE. With 4 bases removed from V and 4 bases from J, the gap between germline ends came to 13 bases. The CDR3 has 14 residues. CDR3 sequence: CASSPRPAADTQYF. The CDR3 DNA is TGTGCCAGCAGCCCTCGCCCAGCGGCAGATACGCAGTATTTT. Full variable domain (rest looked up from reference TRBV9 and TRBJ2-3): DSGVTQTPKHLITATGQRVTLRCSPRSGDLSVYWYQQSLDQGLQFLIQYYNGEERAKGNILERFSAQQFPDLHSELNLSSLELGDSALYFCASSPRPAADTQYFGPGTRLTVL.

This chain links TRBV18 with TRBJ2-5; D gene unclear. Germline V gene lookup returns CDR1 KGHSH and CDR2 LQKENI. The CDR3 covers 14 residues. V was shortened by 0 bases and J by 5 bases, with 10 bases between the two germline ends. The CDR3 here is CASSPPAGRETQYF. CDR3 sequence (DNA): TGTGCCAGCTCACCACCGGCTGGTAGGGAGACCCAGTACTTC.

V gene TRBV18 combines with J gene TRBJ1-1; no clear D gene. CDR1 and CDR2 from the germline V gene are KGHSH and LQKENI. Between the trimmed V and J ends, which lost 6 bases and 0 bases, there was a span of 11 bases. This CDR3 is built from 14 residues. CDR3 DNA sequence: TGTGCCAGCTCCCAGGACCGAGTGAACACTGAAGCTTTCTTT. It yields the protein CASSQDRVNTEAFF.